Below, 24 T cell receptor delta chains from the same sample are listed, as sequenced in a study of γδ T cells in repeated Plasmodium falciparum infection. Flow sorting of PBMC yielded separate Vgamma9/Vdelta2+ and Vdelta2-negative gammadelta T cell populations for bulk repertoire analysis. TCRdb called clones from the multiplex PCR reads again using CATT. The table lists more than 45,000 delta-chain clones, over 1.5% of them singletons. Material: gamma-delta T cells from blood. All receptors derive from a pool of human donors (malaria-infected and uninfected, not separated).

This clone has ten or more counts. TCRdb pairs this DNA with a much larger clone's protein that differs at residue 15, likely a read error; the protein shown was translated from the DNA. The chain recombines TRDV1 with TRDJ1, with a tentative D call TRDD3 (5 bases). The J gene was not available in TCRdb and was assigned here by matching the DNA to germline segments. The CDR3 is 21 residues long. Germline CDR1 reads TSWWSYY; CDR2 reads QGS. Trimming removed 0 bases at V and 1 base at J, with 27 bases between. The CDR3 DNA is TGTGCTCTTGGGGAACTGGCGGTGGCGGGATCCTCAAGGTGGTGCACCGATAAACTCATCTTT. Its protein is CALGELAVAGSSRWCTDKLIF.

On this clone itself: The TCRdb record carries a much larger clone's protein, which differs from this DNA's translation at residue 15; a read error is the likely cause, and the protein listed here is the DNA translation. The chain joins TRDV1 to TRDJ1; D assignment may be TRDD2 or TRDD3 (7 bases each). No J gene was available from TCRdb, and it was assigned here by a germline match of the DNA. Deletions cut 3 bases from V and 1 base from J, with 39 bases between. This CDR3 is built from 24 residues. Germline CDR1 is TSWWSYY and CDR2 is QGS. CDR3 residues: CALGELPRSWGRATEGYPTDKLIF. DNA of the CDR3: TGTGCTCTTGGGGAGCTTCCTAGGTCTTGGGGCCGAGCTACTGAGGGATACCCCACCGATAAACTCATCTTT.

This clone has just a few counts. The mismatch at residue 5 between this DNA's translation and the TCRdb protein of a much larger clone likely reflects a read error; the protein shown is translated from the DNA. The V call is TRDV1, the J call TRDJ1; TRDD3 matches 8 bases. This CDR3 is built from 26 residues. The trim removed 4 bases at V and 0 bases at J, leaving 37 bases unmatched. Germline assignment: CDR1 TSWWSYY and CDR2 QGS. In DNA form, the CDR3 reads TGTGCTCTTGGGGGACCTTCACCCTTTTCTACGTTTATACTACTGGGGGCCCCGGCGTACACCGATAAACTCATCTTT. It is translated as CALGGPSPFSTFILLGAPAYTDKLIF.

This clone was observed many times. TCRdb lists the protein of a much larger clone for this DNA, which differs at residue 5, so this is likely a read error; the protein given here is translated from the DNA itself. The V gene is TRDV1, the J gene TRDJ1, with 8 positions matching TRDD3. TCRdb lists no J gene, so it was determined here by aligning the DNA to germline. Germline CDR1 is TSWWSYY and CDR2 is QGS. This CDR3 is built from 17 residues. V trimming: 4 bases; J trimming: 0 bases; junction bases outside the gene matches: 10. CDR3 DNA sequence: TGTGCTCTTGGGGGAAGAACTTTGGGGGATTACACCGATAAACTCATCTTT. Amino acid sequence: CALGGRTLGDYTDKLIF.

This clone was detected only a few times. A read error is likely here: a far larger clone is one base away. Distinct nucleotide sequences in the sample also encode this CDR3. V gene TRDV1 combines with J gene TRDJ1; maybe TRDD3 (5 bases). V gave up 0 bases and J gave up 1 base, with 24 bases separating them. Germline V gene lookup returns CDR1 TSWWSYY and CDR2 QGS. CDR3 length: 20 amino acids. CDR3 in DNA: TGTGCTCTTGGGGAACTTTCCCGTGGTGATACAGGGGGGGGCACCGATAAACTCATCTTT. Protein sequence: CALGELSRGDTGGGTDKLIF.

This clone was recorded at least ten times. TCRdb's protein for this DNA is that of a much larger clone and differs from the translation at residue 7, likely a read error; the protein shown is the DNA translation. The rearrangement uses TRDV1 and TRDJ2; D is unresolved. CDR1 and CDR2 from the germline V gene are TSWWSYY and QGS. The CDR3 extends over 16 amino acids. V lost 2 bases and J 5 bases, leaving 15 bases between the germline ends. The CDR3 sequence is CALGEALCDGTAQLFF. The CDR3 nucleotides are TGTGCTCTTGGGGAAGCTCTTTGTGATGGAACAGCACAACTCTTCTTT.

Comment on this clone: The TCRdb record carries a much larger clone's protein, which differs from this DNA's translation at residue 9; a read error is the likely cause, and the protein listed here is the DNA translation. The chain carries TRAV38-2/DV8 and TRDJ1; TRDD3 aligns across 10 bases. TCRdb supplies no J gene; here it was assigned by aligning the nucleotide sequence to germline. The ends lost 5 bases at V and 1 base at J; junction bases unmatched: 35. From germline, CDR1 is TSESDYY and CDR2 QEAYKQQN. The CDR3 is 25 amino acids. The CDR3 reads CAYSSFSTLLQYPYWGIRATDKLIF. CDR3 sequence (DNA): TGTGCTTATAGTAGCTTTTCGACCCTCCTCCAATACCCGTACTGGGGGATCCGAGCCACCGATAAACTCATCTTT.

As concerns this clone: The TCRdb protein, from a much larger clone, departs from this DNA's translation at residue 7, likely by read error; the protein shown derives from the DNA. The chain combines TRDV1 with TRDJ1, with 8 bases lining up with TRDD3. The J gene was not available in TCRdb and was assigned here by matching the DNA to germline segments. The ends lost 1 base at V and 1 base at J; junction bases unmatched: 17. In germline, CDR1 is TSWWSYY, CDR2 QGS. This CDR3 has 20 amino acids. As DNA, the CDR3 is TGTGCTCTTGGGGAACCCTGCCCTCCCAAATACTGGGGGCTCACCGATAAACTCATCTTT. It encodes CALGEPCPPKYWGLTDKLIF.

As concerns this clone: The TCRdb protein, from a much larger clone, departs from this DNA's translation at residue 10, likely by read error; the protein shown derives from the DNA. The chain has TRDV2 and TRDJ1, with D possibly being TRDD3 (5 bases). TCRdb lists no J gene, so it was determined here by aligning the DNA to germline. CDR1 and CDR2 from the germline V gene are GEAIGNYY and EKD. CDR3 length: 19 amino acids. Trimming stripped 0 bases from V and 2 bases from J, with 24 bases between. The CDR3 spells CACDTVVRGVLRRTDKLIF. The CDR3 region has the DNA TGTGCCTGTGACACCGTCGTTCGGGGGGTACTTAGAAGGACCGATAAACTCATCTTT.

On this clone itself: TCRdb attributes to this sequence the protein of a much larger clone, which differs from the DNA translation at residue 11; a read error is likely, and the protein displayed is translated from the DNA. The V and J genes are TRDV2 and TRDJ1, with 8 nucleotides matching TRDD3. The CDR3 is 17 amino acids. CDR1 GEAIGNYY and CDR2 EKD come from the germline V gene. V dropped 0 bases and J dropped 1; count of bases not matched to a gene: 9. The CDR3 protein is CACDTLQGIPCTDKLIF. The CDR3 region has the DNA TGTGCCTGTGACACCCTCCAGGGGATACCTTGCACCGATAAACTCATCTTT.

This clone showed up many times. A much larger clone differs from this one at a single base, so this may be a read error. Within the sample, other DNA sequences also encode this same CDR3. V gene TRDV1 combines with J gene TRDJ1; 7 bases agree with TRDD3. Germline V gives CDR1 TSWWSYY, CDR2 QGS. The CDR3 consists of 22 residues. CDR3 nucleotide sequence: TGTGCTCTTTGGGGTGACCGCATACCCTGTACTGGGGATGGGGGGCGTACCGATAAGCTCATCTTT. Translating gives CALWGDRIPCTGDGGRTDKLIF.

Only a few counts were recorded for this clone. The protein recorded in TCRdb matches a much larger clone and deviates from this DNA's translation at residue 19, suggesting a read error; the protein here is obtained by translating the DNA. In nucleotides, the CDR3 is TGTGCTCTTGGGGAACCCCCTTTACACGTACGGGGTACATTATACACCGATAAACCCATCTTT. Translation gives CALGEPPLHVRGTLYTDKPIF. V usage is TRDV1 and J usage is TRDJ1; D not certain. Germline V gene sequence: CDR1 TSWWSYY, CDR2 QGS. CDR3 length: 21 amino acids.

Comments on this clone: This is likely an artifact of a read error, given a far larger clone one base away. Different DNA sequences within this sample yield the same CDR3. This chain connects TRDV1 to TRDJ1; 8 nucleotides line up with TRDD3. CDR1 TSWWSYY and CDR2 QGS come from the germline V gene. This CDR3 has 20 residues. J lost 2 bases, V lost 3 bases, and 20 bases had no gene match. In DNA form, the CDR3 reads TGTGCTCTTGGGGAGTTACTCTGGGGGACGAGTTTAAAGTATACCGATAAACTCATCTTT. Translated: CALGELLWGTSLKYTDKLIF.

Turning to this clone: This probably arose from a read error, given a far larger clone one base away. This specimen includes other DNA sequences encoding the same CDR3. The chain is built from TRDV1 and TRDJ1, with 8 bases aligning to TRDD2. TCRdb is silent on the J gene; assignment here came from matching the DNA to germline. The junction had 26 bases not matched to a gene; V was cut back by 4 bases and J by 4 bases. CDR1 and CDR2 from the germline V gene are TSWWSYY and QGS. The CDR3 is 21 residues long. CDR3 in DNA: TGTGCTCTTGGGGTCTCCTTCTTCTTCCTACAAGGGGGGTACGCGAACGATAAACTCATCTTT. It translates to CALGVSFFFLQGGYANDKLIF.

This clone was found a few times. This DNA's translation and the protein TCRdb lists, from a much larger clone, do not match at residue 14, likely due to a read error; the protein shown is translated from the DNA. CDR3 protein: CACDSSCTGGLVSGDTRQMFF. The CDR3 nucleotides are TGTGCCTGTGACTCGTCCTGTACTGGGGGATTGGTCTCCGGGGACACCCGACAGATGTTTTTC. V usage is TRDV2 and J usage is TRDJ3, with 10 bases lining up with TRDD3. TCRdb does not report a J gene; here it was assigned by matching the DNA to germline references. The CDR3 extends over 21 amino acids. Germline CDR1 reads GEAIGNYY; CDR2 reads EKD.

This clone was seen repeatedly, ten times or more. The protein TCRdb gives is from a much larger clone and does not agree with this DNA's translation at residue 21, likely a read error; the protein shown here comes from the DNA. The V gene call reads TRDV1; no J gene was called; TRDD3, the table's D call, was not compared with the DNA. The V gene's germline CDR1 is TSWWSYY and CDR2 QGS. The CDR3 sequence is 22 residues long. The CDR3 nucleotides read TGTGCTCTTGGGGAAACCTTTGGTTCCTACGAAGAGGCTGGGGGATACGCCGATAAACTCACCTTT. This gives the protein CALGETFGSYEEAGGYADKLTF.

The sample holds many counts of this clone. TCRdb's entry gives the protein of a much larger clone, which mismatches this DNA's translation at residue 15, likely from a read error; the protein reported here is translated from the DNA. J is TRDJ3 and V is TRDV2; possible D gene TRDD3, 5 bases. Germline CDR1 and CDR2: GEAIGNYY and EKD. This CDR3 is 18 amino acids long. CDR3 coding DNA: TGTGCCTGTGACACTGCAGGTCAGAGCTCCTGGGACACCCGACGGATGTTTTTC. This translates into CACDTAGQSSWDTRRMFF.

This clone has a handful of counts. A far larger clone is only one base removed, so a read error is likely. Other nucleotide sequences from this sample produce the same CDR3. The chain employs TRDV3 and TRDJ1; D is possibly TRDD3 (10 bases). The J gene, not given by TCRdb, was assigned here from a germline match of the nucleotide sequence. The germline V gene encodes CDR1 TVYSNPD and CDR2 GDNSRS (reference sequence). The ends were cut back, 2 bases at V and 0 bases at J, with 37 bases in the middle. This CDR3 region has 22 residues. The CDR3 loop reads CAFAFLRIWGILNPSYTDKLIF. The CDR3 DNA is TGTGCCTTTGCCTTCCTACGGATTTGGGGGATACTCAACCCCTCGTACACCGATAAACTCATCTTT.

This clone showed up many times. The likely explanation is a read error, given a far larger clone one base away. Other DNA sequences of this sample code for an identical CDR3. The chain employs TRDV1 and TRDJ1; D not certain. There are 19 residues in the CDR3. V was trimmed by 1 base and J by 0 bases, leaving 21 bases between them. Germline V gene data show CDR1 as TSWWSYY and CDR2 as QGS. The CDR3 is CALGERFTLTLVYTDKLIF. CDR3 coding DNA: TGTGCTCTTGGGGAACGATTTACTCTAACTCTCGTGTACACCGATAAACTCATCTTT.

On this clone itself: This likely came from a read error, as a far larger clone is one base away. Other DNA sequences of this sample code for an identical CDR3. The V and J genes are TRDV1 and TRDJ1; a possible D gene is TRDD2 (5 bases). TCRdb leaves out the J gene; it was filled in here by matching the DNA to germline. This CDR3 is 20 amino acids long. Germline V CDR1 and CDR2: TSWWSYY, QGS. Trimming pared 1 base from V and 1 base from J, leaving 25 bases between. DNA for the CDR3: TGTGCTCTTGGGGAACACCCTACGAAGGGAGAGCACAGGATCACCGATAAACTCATCTTT. Translated, it gives CALGEHPTKGEHRITDKLIF.

This clone was detected a few times. The mismatch at residue 5 between this DNA's translation and the TCRdb protein of a much larger clone likely reflects a read error; the protein shown is translated from the DNA. V and J are TRDV1 and TRDJ1; D is perhaps TRDD3 (6 bases). The J gene, not given by TCRdb, was assigned here from a germline match of the nucleotide sequence. Per germline, CDR1 TSWWSYY and CDR2 QGS. The CDR3 totals 19 residues. Trimming shortened V by 6 bases and J by 0 bases, and 26 bases separated the two germline ends. The CDR3 sequence is CALGLPTWDWDLYTDKLIF. CDR3 DNA sequence: TGTGCTCTTGGTCTCCCTACGTGGGACTGGGACCTTTACACCGATAAACTCATCTTT.

This clone was counted between two and nine times. The protein TCRdb lists belongs to a much larger clone and differs from this DNA's translation at residue 14, which points to a read error; the protein shown is made from the DNA. The rearrangement uses TRDV2 and TRDJ1; 12 bases agree with TRDD3. TCRdb leaves out the J gene; it was filled in here by matching the DNA to germline. Germline values: CDR1 GEAIGNYY, CDR2 EKD. The CDR3 runs to 17 residues. CDR3 in DNA: TGTGCCTGTGACCGTTTACTGGGGGATACTGGGGTCGATGAACTCATCTTT. As protein: CACDRLLGDTGVDELIF.

Worth noting for this clone: A much bigger clone sits one base away, suggesting this may be a read error. Other nucleotide sequences from this sample produce the same CDR3. V and J are TRDV1 and TRDJ1; D may be TRDD2 or TRDD3 (6 bases each). The CDR3 has 21 residues. Germline loops: CDR1 TSWWSYY, CDR2 QGS. CDR3 in DNA: TGTGCTCTTGGGGAACTTCCTACTAAGGTATGGGGGCCCGCGTACACTGATAAACTCATCTTT. This encodes CALGELPTKVWGPAYTDKLIF.

In its sample, this clone was seen a few times. This sequence is one base from a far larger clone and is likely a read error. Other DNA sequences from this sample encode an identical CDR3 as well. The chain recombines TRDV1 with TRDJ1; D is ambiguous. Here the J gene was assigned by germline matching of the DNA, as TCRdb has none. Germline V gene lookup returns CDR1 TSWWSYY and CDR2 QGS. This CDR3 spans 19 amino acids. The V end was cut by 6 bases, the J end by 0 bases, with 26 bases between. This CDR3 is CALGRPLVGTKPYTDKLIF. The CDR3 bases are TGTGCTCTTGGTCGTCCCCTTGTCGGGACCAAACCCTACACCGATAAACTCATCTTT.